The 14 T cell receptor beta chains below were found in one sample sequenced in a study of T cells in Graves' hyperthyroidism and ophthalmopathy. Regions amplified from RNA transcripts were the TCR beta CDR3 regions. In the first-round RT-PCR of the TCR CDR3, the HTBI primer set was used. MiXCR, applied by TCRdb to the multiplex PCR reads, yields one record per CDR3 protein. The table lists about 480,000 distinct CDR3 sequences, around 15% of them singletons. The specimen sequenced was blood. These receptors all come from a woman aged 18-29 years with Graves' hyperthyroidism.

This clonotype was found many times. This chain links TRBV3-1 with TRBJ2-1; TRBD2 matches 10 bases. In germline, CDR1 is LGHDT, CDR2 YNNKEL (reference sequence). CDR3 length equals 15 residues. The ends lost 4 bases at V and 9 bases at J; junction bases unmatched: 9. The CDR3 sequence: CASSLPLAGETEQFF. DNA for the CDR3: TGTGCCAGCAGCCTTCCCCTAGCGGGAGAAACTGAGCAGTTCTTC.

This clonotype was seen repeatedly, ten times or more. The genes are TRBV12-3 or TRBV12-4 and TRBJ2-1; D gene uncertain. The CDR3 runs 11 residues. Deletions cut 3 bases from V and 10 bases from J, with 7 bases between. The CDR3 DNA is TGTGCCAGCAGTTTGAGAATAGAGCAGTTCTTC. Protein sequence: CASSLRIEQFF.

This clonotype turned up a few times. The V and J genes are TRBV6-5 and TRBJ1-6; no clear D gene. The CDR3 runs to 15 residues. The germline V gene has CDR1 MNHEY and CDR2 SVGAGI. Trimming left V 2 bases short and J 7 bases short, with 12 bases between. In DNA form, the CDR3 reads TGTGCCAGCAGTTACCCAGGCGCACCGAATTCACCCCTCCACTTT. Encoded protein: CASSYPGAPNSPLHF.

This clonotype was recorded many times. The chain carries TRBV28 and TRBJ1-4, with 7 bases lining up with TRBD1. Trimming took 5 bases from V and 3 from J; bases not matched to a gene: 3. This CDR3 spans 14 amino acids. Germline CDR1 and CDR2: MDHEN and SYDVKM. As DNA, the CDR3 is TGTGCCAGCAGTCCCAGGGGGGCTAATGAAAAACTGTTTTTT. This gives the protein CASSPRGANEKLFF.

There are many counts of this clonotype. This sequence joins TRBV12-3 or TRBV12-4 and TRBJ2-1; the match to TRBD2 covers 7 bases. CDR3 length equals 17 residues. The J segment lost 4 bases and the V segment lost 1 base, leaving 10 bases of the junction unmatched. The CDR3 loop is CASSLGGRAGGYNEQFF. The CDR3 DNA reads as TGTGCCAGCAGTTTAGGGGGGAGGGCCGGGGGTTACAATGAGCAGTTCTTC.

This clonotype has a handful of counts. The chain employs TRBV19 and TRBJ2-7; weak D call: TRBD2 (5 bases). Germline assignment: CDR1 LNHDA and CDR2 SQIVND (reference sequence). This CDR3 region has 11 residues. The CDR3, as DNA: TGTGCGACGCGGGCCTCCTACGAGCAGTACTTC. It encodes CATRASYEQYF.

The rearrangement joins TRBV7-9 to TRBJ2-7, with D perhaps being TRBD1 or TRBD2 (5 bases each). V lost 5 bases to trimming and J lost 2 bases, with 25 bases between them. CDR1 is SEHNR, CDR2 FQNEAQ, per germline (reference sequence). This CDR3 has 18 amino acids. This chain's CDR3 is CASSTTSYVGTGPYEQYF. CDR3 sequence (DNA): TGTGCCAGCAGCACCACCTCGTACGTGGGGACGGGGCCCTACGAGCAGTACTTC.

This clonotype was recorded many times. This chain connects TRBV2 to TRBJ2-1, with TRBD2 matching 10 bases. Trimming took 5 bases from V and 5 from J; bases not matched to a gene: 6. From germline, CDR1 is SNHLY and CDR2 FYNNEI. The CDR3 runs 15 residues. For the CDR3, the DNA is TGTGCCAGCAGTCTAGCGGGAGAGATCCACAATGAGCAGTTCTTC. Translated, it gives CASSLAGEIHNEQFF.

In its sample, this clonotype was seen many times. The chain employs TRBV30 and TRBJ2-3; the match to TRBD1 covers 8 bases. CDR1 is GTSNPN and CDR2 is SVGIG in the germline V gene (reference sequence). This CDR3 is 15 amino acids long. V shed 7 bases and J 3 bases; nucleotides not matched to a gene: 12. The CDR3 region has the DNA TGTGCCTTGGACAGGGAGTTAAGTGGAACAGATACGCAGTATTTT. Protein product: CALDRELSGTDTQYF.

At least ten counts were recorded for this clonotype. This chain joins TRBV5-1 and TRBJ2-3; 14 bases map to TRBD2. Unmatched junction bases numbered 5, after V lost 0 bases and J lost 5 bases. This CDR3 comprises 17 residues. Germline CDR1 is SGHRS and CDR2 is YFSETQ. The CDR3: CASSLEGTSGRLDTQYF. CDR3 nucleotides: TGCGCCAGCAGCTTGGAAGGGACTAGCGGGAGATTAGATACGCAGTATTTT.

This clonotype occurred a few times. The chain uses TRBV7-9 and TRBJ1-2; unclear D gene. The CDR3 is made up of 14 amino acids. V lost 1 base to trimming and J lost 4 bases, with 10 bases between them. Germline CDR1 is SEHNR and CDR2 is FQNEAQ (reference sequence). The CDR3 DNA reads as TGTGCCAGCAGCTTAGAGGGCGGGTTCTATGGCTACACCTTC. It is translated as CASSLEGGFYGYTF.

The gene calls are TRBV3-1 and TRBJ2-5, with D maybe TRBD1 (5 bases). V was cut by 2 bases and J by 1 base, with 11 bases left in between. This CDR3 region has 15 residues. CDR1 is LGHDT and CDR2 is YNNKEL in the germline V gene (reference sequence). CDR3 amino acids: CASSQLTDSQETQYF. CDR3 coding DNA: TGTGCCAGCAGCCAATTAACAGACAGCCAAGAGACCCAGTACTTC.

CDR3 amino acids: CASSDPRRVEYGYTF. CDR3 DNA sequence: TGTGCCAGCAGTGACCCTCGAAGGGTAGAGTATGGCTACACCTTC. The V gene is TRBV25-1, the J gene TRBJ1-2, with D hard to call. V was trimmed by 3 bases and J by 5 bases, leaving 16 bases between them. The germline V gene has CDR1 MGHDK and CDR2 SYGVNS. The CDR3 covers 15 residues.

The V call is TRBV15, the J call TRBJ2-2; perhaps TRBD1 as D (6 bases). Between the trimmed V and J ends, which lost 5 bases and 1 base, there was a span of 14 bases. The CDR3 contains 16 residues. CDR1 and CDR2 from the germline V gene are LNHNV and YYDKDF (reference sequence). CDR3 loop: CATSPWGRGNTGELFF. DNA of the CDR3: TGTGCCACCAGCCCTTGGGGCAGGGGGAACACCGGGGAGCTGTTTTTT.